This TCR beta chain was identified during a study of control samples from healthy donors and cancer patients. Profiling relied on immunoSEQ multiplex PCR, and the TCRdb table lists in-frame clones only, not all of them. The sample has fewer than 200,000 clones, around nine tenths seen once. The CDR3 spans 18 residues. The TCR was taken from a man aged 30-40 years in good health. Sequencing was carried out using blood. The V call is TRBV21-1, the J call TRBJ2-1; TRBD1, as called in the table, went unchecked against the DNA. TRBV21-1 is flagged as a pseudogene. The CDR3 region has the DNA TGTGCCAGCAGCAAACGGAAGTACAGGCCTATCTCCTACAATGAGCAGTTCTTC. Protein: CASSKRKYRPISYNEQFF.